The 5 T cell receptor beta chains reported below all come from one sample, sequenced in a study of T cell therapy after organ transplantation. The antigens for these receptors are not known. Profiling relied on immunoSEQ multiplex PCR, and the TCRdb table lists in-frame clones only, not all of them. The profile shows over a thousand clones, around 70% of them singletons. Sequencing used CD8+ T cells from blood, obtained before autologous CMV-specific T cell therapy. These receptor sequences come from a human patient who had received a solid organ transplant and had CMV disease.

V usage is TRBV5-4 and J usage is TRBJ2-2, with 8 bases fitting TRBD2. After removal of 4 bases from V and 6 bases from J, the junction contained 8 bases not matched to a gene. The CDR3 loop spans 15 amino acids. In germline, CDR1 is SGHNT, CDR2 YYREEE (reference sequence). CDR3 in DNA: TGTGCCAGCAGCACACCCGGGACTAGACCCGGGGAGCTGTTTTTT. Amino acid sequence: CASSTPGTRPGELFF.

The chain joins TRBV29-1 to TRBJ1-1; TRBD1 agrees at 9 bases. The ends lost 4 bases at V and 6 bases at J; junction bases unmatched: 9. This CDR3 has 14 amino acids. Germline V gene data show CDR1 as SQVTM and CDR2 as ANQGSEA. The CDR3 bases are TGCAGCGTTGTGGACAGGGGAGGTGGCCCTGAAGCTTTCTTT. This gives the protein CSVVDRGGGPEAFF.

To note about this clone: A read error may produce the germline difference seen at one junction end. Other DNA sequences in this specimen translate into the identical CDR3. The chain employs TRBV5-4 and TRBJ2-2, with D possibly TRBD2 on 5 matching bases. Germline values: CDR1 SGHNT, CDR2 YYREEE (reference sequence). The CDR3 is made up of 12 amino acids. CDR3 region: CASPIATGELFF. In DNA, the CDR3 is TGTGCCAGCCCCATAGCTACCGGGGAGCTGTTTTTC.

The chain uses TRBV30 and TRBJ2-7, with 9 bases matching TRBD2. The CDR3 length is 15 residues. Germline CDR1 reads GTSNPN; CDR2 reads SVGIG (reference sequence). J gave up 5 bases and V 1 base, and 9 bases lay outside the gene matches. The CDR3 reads CAWSGGGGGADEQYF. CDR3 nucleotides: TGTGCCTGGAGTGGTGGTGGCGGGGGGGCCGACGAGCAGTACTTC.

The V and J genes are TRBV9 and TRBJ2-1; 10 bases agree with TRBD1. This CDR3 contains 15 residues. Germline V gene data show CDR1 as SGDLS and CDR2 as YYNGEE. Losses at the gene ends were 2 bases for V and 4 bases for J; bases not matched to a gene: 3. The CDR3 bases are TGTGCCAGCAGCGTGGGGACAGGGGAGTACAATGAGCAGTTCTTC. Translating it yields CASSVGTGEYNEQFF.